The present T cell receptor beta chain was sequenced within a study of CD8 T cells in ankylosing spondylitis. Study-level findings and limits: Previously reported in reactive arthritis synovial fluid and blood were some of the motif variants.

TCRdb recomputed calls from the 5' RACE reads with MiXCR, one row per CDR3 protein. The table includes about 160,000 distinct CDR3 sequences, under 45% detected once. In this sample, this clonotype turned up a few times. Its specificity is unknown. The sequencing sample was made of synovial fluid, either unsorted or a sorted T cell fraction (not recorded which). This sequence was found in a male donor with ankylosing spondylitis.

CDR3 protein: CASSLEGGLYGYTF. Here the CDR3 DNA reads TGTGCCAGCAGCTTGGAGGGGGGCCTCTATGGCTACACCTTC. The chain joins TRBV5-5 to TRBJ1-2, with D possibly matching TRBD1 (6 bases). V dropped 0 bases and J dropped 4 bases, with 10 bases sitting between them. CDR1 SGHKS and CDR2 YYEKEE come from the germline V gene (reference sequence). There are 14 residues in the CDR3.